This entry concerns a single TCR beta chain. Generated by immunoSEQ multiplex PCR, the TCRdb table keeps only in-frame clones and is missing some. The sample has under 130,000 clones, roughly 76% seen once. The entry originates in a study of glioma-infiltrating T cells after dendritic cell vaccination. V lost 5 bases to trimming and J lost 2 bases; unmatched junction nucleotides: 7. This CDR3 is 16 amino acids long. Germline V CDR1 and CDR2: MRHNA, SNTAGT. Sequencing was performed on blood, taken before dendritic cell vaccination. This clonotype was sampled from a human donor with glioblastoma. V is TRBV6-4 and J is TRBJ2-3, with 10 bases matching TRBD2. Here the CDR3 reads CASSPTSGDTTDTQYF. The DNA for the CDR3 is TGTGCCAGCAGTCCCACTAGCGGGGACACCACAGATACGCAGTATTTT.